Below, 19 T cell receptor beta chains from the same sample are listed, as sequenced in a study of OX40 agonist ivuxolimab in advanced cancers. Sequencing used immunoSEQ multiplex PCR; TCRdb keeps in-frame clones, though not all of them. The table records some 60,000 clones, over 75% of them present only once. Sequenced material: CD4+ or CD8+ T cells sorted from blood, taken in a trial of the OX40 agonist ivuxolimab. Source of these receptors: an adult with an advanced solid tumor such as melanoma, head and neck, liver or kidney cancer.

The chain joins TRBV5-1 to TRBJ2-3; TRBD2 matches 9 bases. This CDR3 is 15 amino acids long. Germline V gene data show CDR1 as SGHRS and CDR2 as YFSETQ. The J segment lost 0 bases and the V segment lost 3 bases, leaving 2 bases of the junction unmatched. This CDR3 reads CASSSSGISTDTQYF. The CDR3 nucleotides are TGCGCCAGCAGCTCTAGCGGGATCAGCACAGATACGCAGTATTTT.

The chain employs TRBV5-1 and TRBJ2-2; no clear D. CDR1 and CDR2 (germline): SGHRS, YFSETQ. V lost 0 bases to trimming and J lost 0 bases, with 15 bases between them. There are 18 residues in the CDR3. CDR3 in DNA: TGCGCCAGCAGCTTGGCCTGGTTTAATCGGACGAACACCGGGGAGCTGTTTTTT. Translation gives CASSLAWFNRTNTGELFF.

The V gene is TRBV5-1, the J gene TRBJ2-2; TRBD1 matches at 7 bases. Trimming took 5 bases from V and 4 from J; bases not matched to a gene: 8. Germline CDR1 SGHRS, CDR2 YFSETQ. The CDR3 is made up of 15 amino acids. The CDR3 DNA sequence: TGCGCCAGCAGTAGGCAGGGGGATCTCACCGGGGAGCTGTTTTTT. This sequence encodes CASSRQGDLTGELFF.

In DNA, the CDR3 is TGTGCCAGCAGTTACTACAGGACTAGCGGGAGTGAGACCCAGTACTTC. The encoded protein is CASSYYRTSGSETQYF. The chain employs TRBV6-6 and TRBJ2-5; 13 nucleotides align to TRBD2. Germline values: CDR1 MNHNY, CDR2 SVGAGI (reference sequence). V shed 1 base and J 5 bases; nucleotides not matched to a gene: 4. The CDR3 sequence is 16 residues long.

A single count supports this clone. The V call is TRBV7-8, the J call TRBJ2-3; the D call may be TRBD1 or TRBD2 (5 bases each). Germline V gene sequence: CDR1 SGHVS, CDR2 FQNEAQ. The CDR3 length is 12 residues. The DNA for the CDR3 is TGTGCTTCGGGGCCCGGCACAGATACGCAGTATTTT. Amino acid sequence: CASGPGTDTQYF.

The rearrangement links TRBV18 to TRBJ2-1, with a tentative D call TRBD2 (5 bases). The CDR3 covers 14 residues. Trimming left V 6 bases short and J 4 bases short, with 13 bases between. Looked up from germline, CDR1 is KGHSH and CDR2 is LQKENI. In nucleotides, the CDR3 is TGTGCCAGCTCCCCTAGCAAGGGTTACAATGAGCAGTTCTTC. Translation: CASSPSKGYNEQFF.

J is TRBJ1-3 and V is TRBV30; D perhaps matches TRBD1 (5 bases). Germline lookup yields CDR1 GTSNPN and CDR2 SVGIG (reference sequence). This CDR3 region has 14 residues. Trimming pared 0 bases from V and 3 bases from J, leaving 9 bases between. The CDR3 sequence: CAWSVRGNGNTIYF. Written as DNA, the CDR3 is TGTGCCTGGAGTGTAAGGGGAAATGGAAACACCATATATTTT.

V gene TRBV9 combines with J gene TRBJ2-5; D is ambiguous. In germline, CDR1 is SGDLS, CDR2 YYNGEE. V lost 0 bases to trimming and J lost 5 bases, with 14 bases between them. This CDR3 is 15 amino acids long. CDR3 region: CASSVGPDAAETQYF. The CDR3 nucleotides are TGTGCCAGCAGCGTAGGTCCCGACGCGGCCGAGACCCAGTACTTC.

The rearrangement joins TRBV11-2 to TRBJ2-1; TRBD2 matches at 9 bases. This CDR3 comprises 16 residues. Per the germline V gene, CDR1 is SGHAT and CDR2 is FQNNGV. Germline trimming cut 4 bases from V and 3 bases from J; bases unmatched to any gene: 7. CDR3 residues: CASSSPSGGFYNEQFF. The CDR3 nucleotides are TGTGCCAGCAGCTCCCCCAGCGGGGGGTTCTACAATGAGCAGTTCTTC.

The chain couples TRBV5-1 to TRBJ2-1; TRBD2 matches at 8 bases. The CDR3 is made up of 16 amino acids. The junction had 10 bases not matched to a gene; V was cut back by 5 bases and J by 3 bases. Germline CDR1 is SGHRS and CDR2 is YFSETQ. The CDR3 DNA is TGCGCCAGCAGTAAGCAAAGCGGGAGTTTCTACAATGAGCAGTTCTTC. Its protein product is CASSKQSGSFYNEQFF.

The chain employs TRBV5-4 and TRBJ1-1, with no clear D. The V gene's germline CDR1 is SGHNT and CDR2 YYREEE (reference sequence). CDR3 length equals 14 residues. V was trimmed by 3 bases and J by 1 base, leaving 10 bases between them. CDR3 region: CASSWRTGNTEAFF. CDR3 nucleotides: TGTGCCAGCAGCTGGAGAACGGGGAACACTGAAGCTTTCTTT.

The chain links TRBV6-1 to TRBJ2-3; D gene uncertain. CDR1 MNHNS and CDR2 SASEGT come from the germline V gene. The CDR3 is 12 amino acids. Trimming cost V 0 bases and J 6 bases, with 4 bases left between them. CDR3 loop: CASSEATDTQYF. DNA for the CDR3: TGTGCCAGCAGTGAAGCGACTGATACGCAGTATTTT.

J is TRBJ2-7 and V is TRBV27; TRBD2 is a possible D gene (7 bases). Germline V gene data show CDR1 as MNHEY and CDR2 as SMNVEV (reference sequence). This CDR3 region has 15 residues. The V and J ends lost 8 bases and 5 bases respectively, with 22 bases between them. This chain's CDR3 is CASRPRGAVGDEQYF. In nucleotides, the CDR3 is TGTGCCAGCCGCCCTCGGGGGGCCGTGGGCGACGAGCAGTACTTC.

The CDR3, as DNA: TGTGCCAGCAGGGAACAGCAAAGGAGCTCCTACAATGAGCAGTTCTTC. Protein sequence: CASREQQRSSYNEQFF. This chain connects TRBV28 to TRBJ2-1; D not certain. Germline CDR1 reads MDHEN; CDR2 reads SYDVKM. With 6 bases removed from V and 0 bases from J, the gap between germline ends came to 15 bases. The CDR3 contains 16 residues.

Here the CDR3 DNA reads TGTGCCACCAGCAGAGGTGGCGGGAGTGAAAATGAGCAGTTCTTC. It specifies CATSRGGGSENEQFF. This chain links TRBV15 with TRBJ2-1, with TRBD2 identical over 7 bases. Trimming removed 1 base from V and 7 bases from J; junction bases left unmatched: 7. From germline, CDR1 is LNHNV and CDR2 YYDKDF (reference sequence). This CDR3 spans 15 amino acids.

The genes are TRBV19 and TRBJ1-1; D might be TRBD1 (6 bases). V shed 5 bases and J shed 7 bases, with 17 bases lying between them. The CDR3 runs to 14 residues. Per germline, CDR1 LNHDA and CDR2 SQIVND (reference sequence). CDR3 sequence reads: CASSPRQGPFEAFF. The CDR3 coding sequence is TGTGCCAGTAGTCCCAGGCAGGGGCCATTTGAAGCTTTCTTT.

This clone was observed a handful of times. The gene calls are TRBV2 and TRBJ1-5; D possibly corresponds to TRBD1 (6 bases). Germline V gene sequence: CDR1 SNHLY, CDR2 FYNNEI. The length of the CDR3 is 14 residues. With 4 bases removed from V and 6 bases from J, the gap between germline ends came to 13 bases. CDR3: CASSVGGGIQPQHF. The CDR3 DNA reads TGTGCCAGCAGTGTAGGAGGGGGTATTCAGCCCCAGCATTTT.

The chain carries TRBV10-3 and TRBJ2-3; weak D call: TRBD1 (7 bases). This CDR3 region has 15 residues. Germline V CDR1 and CDR2: ENHRY, SYGVKD. The germline V and J ends were trimmed by 8 bases and 0 bases, with 15 bases remaining between them. This CDR3 is CAIGGKGASTDTQYF. Written as DNA, the CDR3 is TGTGCCATCGGGGGGAAGGGGGCGAGCACAGATACGCAGTATTTT.

The chain couples TRBV14 to TRBJ2-5; D remains unclear. This CDR3 spans 11 amino acids. Deletions cut 3 bases from V and 4 bases from J, with 3 bases between. Germline V lookup: CDR1 SGHDN, CDR2 FVKESK. CDR3 in amino acids: CASSHAETQYF. Here the CDR3 DNA reads TGTGCCAGCAGCCATGCAGAGACCCAGTACTTC.